This entry lists 15 T cell receptor beta chains sequenced from one sample in a study of blood T cell repertoires in COVID-19. Method: immunoSEQ multiplex PCR; TCRdb's copy keeps in-frame clones and lacks some. The sample contains roughly 200,000 clones, about 83% of which appear only once. What was sequenced was PBMCs or T cells enriched from blood (not recorded which). The source is a woman under 40 who had recovered from COVID-19.

The table lists this clone with a count of one. The chain combines TRBV7-6 with TRBJ1-4; TRBD1 agrees at 8 bases. CDR1 is SGHVS and CDR2 is FNYEAQ in the germline V gene. This CDR3 has 16 amino acids. The ends lost 5 bases at V and 0 bases at J; junction bases unmatched: 5. The CDR3 is CASSRGDRTTNEKLFF. The DNA of the CDR3 is TGTGCCAGCAGCCGGGGGGACAGGACAACTAATGAAAAACTGTTTTTT.

The rearrangement links TRBV5-6 to TRBJ2-1; D is unresolved. V was clipped by 0 bases and J by 6 bases, with 4 bases between them. The CDR3 length is 12 residues. CDR1 and CDR2 from the germline V gene are SGHDT and YYEEEE. CDR3 sequence reads: CASSLASNEQFF. The CDR3 region has the DNA TGTGCCAGCAGCTTGGCCAGCAATGAGCAGTTCTTC. The variable domain in full, with the rest retrieved from reference TRBV5-6 and TRBJ2-1, is DAGVTQSPTHLIKTRGQQVTLRCSPKSGHDTVSWYQQALGQGPQFIFQYYEEEERQRGNFPDRFSGHQFPNYSSELNVNALLLGDSALYLCASSLASNEQFFGPGTRLTVL.

The CDR3 sequence is CSVAQGSQRNEQFF. The CDR3, as DNA: TGCAGCGTTGCGCAGGGGAGTCAGCGCAATGAGCAGTTCTTC. V gene TRBV29-1 combines with J gene TRBJ2-1, with D possibly being TRBD1 (6 bases). Germline assignment: CDR1 SQVTM and CDR2 ANQGSEA. The CDR3 spans 14 residues. V was clipped by 4 bases and J by 6 bases, with 16 bases between them.

The genes are TRBV10-2 and TRBJ2-1; TRBD2 matches 16 bases. The length of the CDR3 is 17 residues. CDR1 is WSHSY and CDR2 is SAAADI in the germline V gene. V lost 2 bases, J lost 7 bases, and 5 bases stayed unmatched. The CDR3 region has the DNA TGCGCCAGCAGTGAGGCTAGGGGACTAGCGGGAGGGAATGAGCAGTTCTTC. Translation gives CASSEARGLAGGNEQFF.

The chain uses TRBV19 and TRBJ1-2; D is uncertain. In germline, CDR1 is LNHDA, CDR2 SQIVND (reference sequence). V gave up 6 bases and J gave up 2 bases, with 10 bases separating them. This CDR3 spans 13 amino acids. The CDR3 bases are TGTGCCAGTAGCCCTGCAGTCAACTATGGCTACACCTTC. Translation: CASSPAVNYGYTF.

The V and J genes are TRBV7-9 and TRBJ1-1, with 7 bases aligning to TRBD1. Trimming took 3 bases from V and 1 from J; bases not matched to a gene: 5. The germline CDR1 and CDR2 sequences are SEHNR and FQNEAQ (reference sequence). The CDR3 consists of 15 residues. The CDR3 nucleotides are TGTGCCAGCAGCTTGGGGGACAGAACGAACACTGAAGCTTTCTTT. Protein: CASSLGDRTNTEAFF.

V gene TRBV9 combines with J gene TRBJ1-2, with a possible D match to TRBD1 (5 bases). V was cut by 4 bases and J by 4 bases, with 20 bases left in between. From germline, CDR1 is SGDLS and CDR2 YYNGEE. This CDR3 has 16 amino acids. CDR3 protein: CASSPRPGSTGYGYTF. The CDR3 DNA sequence: TGTGCCAGCAGCCCAAGACCAGGGTCCACGGGCTATGGCTACACCTTC. Using reference TRBV9 and TRBJ1-2 for the parts outside the CDR3, the full variable domain is DSGVTQTPKHLITATGQRVTLRCSPRSGDLSVYWYQQSLDQGLQFLIQYYNGEERAKGNILERFSAQQFPDLHSELNLSSLELGDSALYFCASSPRPGSTGYGYTFGSGTRLTVV.

The V gene is TRBV18, the J gene TRBJ1-2, with 9 bases that match TRBD1. Losses at the gene ends were 2 bases for V and 6 bases for J; bases not matched to a gene: 13. CDR1 is KGHSH and CDR2 is LQKENI in the germline V gene. The CDR3 contains 17 residues. CDR3 DNA sequence: TGTGCCAGCTCACCAGCCGGACAGGGGCAGGTGGTGAATGGCTACACCTTC. It translates to CASSPAGQGQVVNGYTF.

The chain has TRBV19 and TRBJ2-2; D gene uncertain. CDR3 length equals 13 residues. Germline CDR1 and CDR2: LNHDA and SQIVND (reference sequence). Trimming took off 5 bases at V and 5 bases at J, with 9 bases between the two ends. The CDR3 protein is CASSPGRTGELFF. The CDR3 DNA sequence: TGTGCCAGTAGTCCAGGAAGAACCGGGGAGCTGTTTTTT. The variable domain in full, completed from reference TRBV19 and TRBJ2-2, reads DGGITQSPKYLFRKEGQNVTLSCEQNLNHDAMYWYRQDPGQGLRLIYYSQIVNDFQKGDIAEGYSVSREKKESFPLTVTSAQKNPTAFYLCASSPGRTGELFFGEGSRLTVL.

The chain links TRBV3-1 (or the pseudogene TRBV3-2) to TRBJ1-2; no clear D. CDR1 and CDR2 from the germline V gene are LGHDT and YNNKEL (reference sequence). The CDR3 extends over 15 amino acids. Trimming took off 4 bases at V and 0 bases at J, with 12 bases between the two ends. The CDR3 region is CASSLRQAANYGYTF. The CDR3 nucleotides read TGTGCCAGCAGCCTCCGACAAGCAGCTAACTATGGCTACACCTTC.

The V gene is TRBV29-1, the J gene TRBJ2-3; no reliable D call. Germline lookup yields CDR1 SQVTM and CDR2 ANQGSEA. Trimming shortened V by 2 bases and J by 2 bases, and 8 bases separated the two germline ends. The CDR3 loop spans 13 amino acids. For the CDR3, the DNA is TGCAGCGTTGAAACCCGAGACACAGATACGCAGTATTTT. It encodes CSVETRDTDTQYF.

The CDR3 reads CASSRGIDEQFF. The CDR3 region has the DNA TGTGCCAGCAGCCGCGGTATTGATGAGCAGTTCTTC. The chain carries TRBV6-5 and TRBJ2-1; D unresolved. The V end was cut by 6 bases, the J end by 8 bases, with 11 bases between. The CDR3 covers 12 residues. The germline V gene has CDR1 MNHEY and CDR2 SVGAGI.

The chain uses TRBV19 and TRBJ1-2, with D uncertain. CDR1 is LNHDA and CDR2 is SQIVND in the germline V gene (reference sequence). The CDR3 is 14 amino acids. Trimming took off 5 bases at V and 0 bases at J, with 10 bases between the two ends. The CDR3 DNA reads TGTGCCAGTAGTCTGCAGGAAGCTAACTATGGCTACACCTTC. Its translation: CASSLQEANYGYTF.

This clone has only a few counts. This chain connects TRBV7-9 to TRBJ1-2, with 9 bases aligning to TRBD1. The CDR3 sequence is 15 residues long. The germline V gene has CDR1 SEHNR and CDR2 FQNEAQ (reference sequence). The V gene end was trimmed by 0 bases and the J gene end by 6 bases; junction bases not matched to a gene: 5. The DNA for the CDR3 is TGTGCCAGCAGCTTAGCACAGGGGGCCCGGCATGGCTACACCTTC. Amino acids: CASSLAQGARHGYTF.

V is TRBV9 and J is TRBJ2-5, with a tentative D call TRBD2 (6 bases). Per the germline V gene, CDR1 is SGDLS and CDR2 is YYNGEE. The CDR3 loop spans 15 amino acids. V shed 2 bases and J shed 4 bases, with 15 bases lying between them. The CDR3 protein is CASSVHGGGGETQYF. CDR3 DNA: TGTGCCAGCAGCGTTCATGGGGGAGGTGGAGAGACCCAGTACTTC.